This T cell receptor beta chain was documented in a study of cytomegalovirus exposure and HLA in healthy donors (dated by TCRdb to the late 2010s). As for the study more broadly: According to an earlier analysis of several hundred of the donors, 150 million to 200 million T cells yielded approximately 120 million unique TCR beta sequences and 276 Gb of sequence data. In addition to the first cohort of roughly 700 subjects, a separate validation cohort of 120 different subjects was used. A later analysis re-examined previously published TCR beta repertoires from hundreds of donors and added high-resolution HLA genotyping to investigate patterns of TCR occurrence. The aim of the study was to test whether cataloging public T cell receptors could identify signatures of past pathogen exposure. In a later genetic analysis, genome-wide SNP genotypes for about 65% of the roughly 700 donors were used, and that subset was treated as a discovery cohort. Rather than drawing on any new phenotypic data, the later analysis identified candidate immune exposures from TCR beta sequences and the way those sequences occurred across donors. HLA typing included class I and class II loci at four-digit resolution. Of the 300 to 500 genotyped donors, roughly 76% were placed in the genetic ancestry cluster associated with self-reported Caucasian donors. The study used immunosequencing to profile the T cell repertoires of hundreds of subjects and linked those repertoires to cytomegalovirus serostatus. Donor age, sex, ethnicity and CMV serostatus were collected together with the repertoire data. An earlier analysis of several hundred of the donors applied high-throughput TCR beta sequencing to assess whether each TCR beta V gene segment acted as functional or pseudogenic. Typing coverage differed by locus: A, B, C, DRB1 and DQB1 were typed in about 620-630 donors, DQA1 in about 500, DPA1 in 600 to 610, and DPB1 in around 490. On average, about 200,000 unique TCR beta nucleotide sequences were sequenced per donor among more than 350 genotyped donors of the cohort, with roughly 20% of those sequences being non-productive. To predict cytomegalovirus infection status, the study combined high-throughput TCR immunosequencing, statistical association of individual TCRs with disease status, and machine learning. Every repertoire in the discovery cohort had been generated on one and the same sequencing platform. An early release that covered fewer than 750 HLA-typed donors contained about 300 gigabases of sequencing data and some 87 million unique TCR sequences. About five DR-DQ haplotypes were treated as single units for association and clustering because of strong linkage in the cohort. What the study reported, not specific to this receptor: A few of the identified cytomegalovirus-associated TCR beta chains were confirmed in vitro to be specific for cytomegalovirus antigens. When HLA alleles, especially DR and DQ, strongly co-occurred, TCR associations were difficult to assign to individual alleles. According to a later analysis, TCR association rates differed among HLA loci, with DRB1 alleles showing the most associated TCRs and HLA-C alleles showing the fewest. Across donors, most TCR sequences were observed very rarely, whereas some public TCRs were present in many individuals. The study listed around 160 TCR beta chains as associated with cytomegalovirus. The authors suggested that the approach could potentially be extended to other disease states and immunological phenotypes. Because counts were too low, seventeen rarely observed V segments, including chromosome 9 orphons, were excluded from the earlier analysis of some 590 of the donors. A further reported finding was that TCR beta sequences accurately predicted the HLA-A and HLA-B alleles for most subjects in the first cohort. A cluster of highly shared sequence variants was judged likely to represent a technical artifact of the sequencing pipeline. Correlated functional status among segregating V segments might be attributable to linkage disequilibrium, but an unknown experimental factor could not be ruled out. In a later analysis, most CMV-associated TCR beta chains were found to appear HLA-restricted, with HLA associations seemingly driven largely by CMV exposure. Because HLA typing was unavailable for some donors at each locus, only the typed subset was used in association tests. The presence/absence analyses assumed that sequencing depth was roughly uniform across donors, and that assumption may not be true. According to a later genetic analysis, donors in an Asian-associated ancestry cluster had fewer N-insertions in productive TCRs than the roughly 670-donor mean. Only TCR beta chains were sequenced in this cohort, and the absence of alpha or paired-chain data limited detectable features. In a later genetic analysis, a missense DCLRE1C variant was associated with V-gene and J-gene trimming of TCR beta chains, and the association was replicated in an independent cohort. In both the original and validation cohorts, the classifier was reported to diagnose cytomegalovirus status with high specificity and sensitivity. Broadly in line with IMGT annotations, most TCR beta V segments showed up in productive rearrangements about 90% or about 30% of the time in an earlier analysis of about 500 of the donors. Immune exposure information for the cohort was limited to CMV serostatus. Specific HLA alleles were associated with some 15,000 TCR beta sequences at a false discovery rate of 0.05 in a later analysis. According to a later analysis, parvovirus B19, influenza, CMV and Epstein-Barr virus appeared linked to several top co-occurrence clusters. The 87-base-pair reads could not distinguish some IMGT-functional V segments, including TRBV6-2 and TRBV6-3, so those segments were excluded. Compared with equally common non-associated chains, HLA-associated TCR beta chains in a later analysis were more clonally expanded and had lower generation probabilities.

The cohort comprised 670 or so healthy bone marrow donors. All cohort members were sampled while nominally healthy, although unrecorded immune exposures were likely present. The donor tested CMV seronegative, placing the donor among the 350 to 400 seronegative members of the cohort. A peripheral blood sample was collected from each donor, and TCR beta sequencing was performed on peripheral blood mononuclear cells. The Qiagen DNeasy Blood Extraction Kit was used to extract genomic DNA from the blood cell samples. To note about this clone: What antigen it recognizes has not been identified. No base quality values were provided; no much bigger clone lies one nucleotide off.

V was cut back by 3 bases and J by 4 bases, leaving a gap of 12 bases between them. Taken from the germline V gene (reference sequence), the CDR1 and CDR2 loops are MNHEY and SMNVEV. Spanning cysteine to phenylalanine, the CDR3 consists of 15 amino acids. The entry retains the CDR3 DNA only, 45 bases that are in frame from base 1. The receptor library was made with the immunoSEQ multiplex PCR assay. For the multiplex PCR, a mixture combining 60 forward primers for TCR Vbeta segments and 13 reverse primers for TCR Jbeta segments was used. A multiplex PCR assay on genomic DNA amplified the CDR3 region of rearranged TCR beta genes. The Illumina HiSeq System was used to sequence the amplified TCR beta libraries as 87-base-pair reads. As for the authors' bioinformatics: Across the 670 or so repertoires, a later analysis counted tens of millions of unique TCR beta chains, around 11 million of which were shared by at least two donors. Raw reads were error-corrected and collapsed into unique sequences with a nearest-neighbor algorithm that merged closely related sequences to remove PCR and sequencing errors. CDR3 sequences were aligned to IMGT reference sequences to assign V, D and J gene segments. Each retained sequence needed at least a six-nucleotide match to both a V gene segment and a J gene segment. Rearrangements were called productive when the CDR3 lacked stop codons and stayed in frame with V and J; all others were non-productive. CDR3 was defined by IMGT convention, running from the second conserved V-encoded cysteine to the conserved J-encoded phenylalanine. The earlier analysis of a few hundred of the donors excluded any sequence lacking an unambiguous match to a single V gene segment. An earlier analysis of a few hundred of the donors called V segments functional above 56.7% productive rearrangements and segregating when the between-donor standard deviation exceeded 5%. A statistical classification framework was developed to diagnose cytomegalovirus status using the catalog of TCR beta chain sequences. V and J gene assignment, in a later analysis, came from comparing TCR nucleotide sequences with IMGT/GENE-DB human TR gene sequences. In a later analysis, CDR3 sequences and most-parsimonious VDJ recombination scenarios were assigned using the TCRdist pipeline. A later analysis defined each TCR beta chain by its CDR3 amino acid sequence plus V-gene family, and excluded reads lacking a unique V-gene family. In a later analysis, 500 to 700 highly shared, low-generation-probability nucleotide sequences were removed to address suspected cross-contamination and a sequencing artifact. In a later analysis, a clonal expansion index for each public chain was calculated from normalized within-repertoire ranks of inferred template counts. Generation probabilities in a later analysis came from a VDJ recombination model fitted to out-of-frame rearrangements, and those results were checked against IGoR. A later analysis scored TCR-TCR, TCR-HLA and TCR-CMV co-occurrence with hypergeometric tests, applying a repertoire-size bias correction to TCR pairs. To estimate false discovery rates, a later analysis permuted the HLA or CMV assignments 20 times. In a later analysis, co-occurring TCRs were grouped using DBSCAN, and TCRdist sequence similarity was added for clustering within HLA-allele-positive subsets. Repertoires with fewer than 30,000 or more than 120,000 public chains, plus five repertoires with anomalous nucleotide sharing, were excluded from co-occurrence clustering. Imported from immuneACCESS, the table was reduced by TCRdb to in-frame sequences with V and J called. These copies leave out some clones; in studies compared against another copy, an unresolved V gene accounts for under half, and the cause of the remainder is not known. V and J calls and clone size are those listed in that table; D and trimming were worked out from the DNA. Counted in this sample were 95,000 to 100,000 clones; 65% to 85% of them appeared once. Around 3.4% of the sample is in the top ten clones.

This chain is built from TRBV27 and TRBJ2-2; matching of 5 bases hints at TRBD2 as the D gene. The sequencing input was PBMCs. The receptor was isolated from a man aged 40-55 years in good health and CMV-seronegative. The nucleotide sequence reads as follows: TGTGCCAGCAGTTTGGACCGACGGGGCACCGGGGAGCTGTTTTTT. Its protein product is CASSLDRRGTGELFF.